This paragraph covers one TCR beta chain sequence. Antigen unknown. During its preparation, the TCRbeta library received unique molecular identifiers. TCRdb recomputed calls from the PCR reads with MiXCR, one row per CDR3 protein. Of some 310,000 distinct CDR3 sequences in the sample, roughly 25% are singletons; the top ten hold approximately 10%. This entry is derived from a study of T-cell reconstitution after alpha-beta-depleted transplantation in children. Whole-study results and caveats: Several hundred graft clones that had expanded were reportedly the source of alpha-beta T cells about two months after transplant. Surviving recipient T cells and thymic progenitors produced the high day-60 TCRbeta diversity seen in some patients. Counts and diversity of T cells one year after transplant came mostly from newly produced T cells.

The CDR3 has 15 amino acids. Deletions cut 3 bases from V and 1 base from J, with 10 bases between. Germline loops: CDR1 MDHEN, CDR2 SYDVKM. V usage is TRBV28 and J usage is TRBJ2-1; the D gene is possibly TRBD1 (5 bases). This sample comprised PBMCs, mostly from graft donor cells, obtained 180 days after TCRalphabeta/CD19-depleted stem cell transplant. The receptor's source is a male patient younger than 18 who had a stem cell transplant for acute lymphoblastic leukemia, so the T cells may come from the graft donor. The DNA for the CDR3 is TGTGCCAGCAGTTTCCTAGGGGCATCCTACAATGAGCAGTTCTTC. Its protein is CASSFLGASYNEQFF.